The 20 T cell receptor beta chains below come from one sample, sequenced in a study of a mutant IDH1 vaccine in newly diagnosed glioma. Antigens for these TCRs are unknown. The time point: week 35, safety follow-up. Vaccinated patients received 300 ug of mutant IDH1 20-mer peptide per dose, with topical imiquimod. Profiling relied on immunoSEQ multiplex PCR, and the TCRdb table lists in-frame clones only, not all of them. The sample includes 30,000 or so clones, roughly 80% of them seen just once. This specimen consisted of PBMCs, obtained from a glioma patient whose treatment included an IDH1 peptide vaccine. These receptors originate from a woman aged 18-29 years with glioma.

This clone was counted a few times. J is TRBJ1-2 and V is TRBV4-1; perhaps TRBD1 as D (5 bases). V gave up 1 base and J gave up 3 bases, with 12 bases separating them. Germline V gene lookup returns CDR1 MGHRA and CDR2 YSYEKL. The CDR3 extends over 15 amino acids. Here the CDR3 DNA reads TGCGCCAGCAGCCAAGGGCGGGGCGCTGACTATGGCTACACCTTC. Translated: CASSQGRGADYGYTF.

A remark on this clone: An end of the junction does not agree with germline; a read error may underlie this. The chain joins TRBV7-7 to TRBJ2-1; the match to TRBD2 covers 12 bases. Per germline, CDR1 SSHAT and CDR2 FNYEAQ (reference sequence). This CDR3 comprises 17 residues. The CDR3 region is CASSLDLAGGLYNEQFF. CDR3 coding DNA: TGTGCTAGCAGCCTGGACCTAGCGGGGGGGCTCTACAATGAGCAGTTCTTC.

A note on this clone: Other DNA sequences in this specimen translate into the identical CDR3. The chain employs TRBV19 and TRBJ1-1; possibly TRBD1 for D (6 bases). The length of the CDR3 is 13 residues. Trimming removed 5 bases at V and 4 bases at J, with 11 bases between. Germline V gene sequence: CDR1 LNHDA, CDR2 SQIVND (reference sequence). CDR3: CASSAKGGTEAFF. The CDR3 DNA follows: TGTGCCAGTAGTGCGAAAGGGGGCACTGAAGCTTTCTTT.

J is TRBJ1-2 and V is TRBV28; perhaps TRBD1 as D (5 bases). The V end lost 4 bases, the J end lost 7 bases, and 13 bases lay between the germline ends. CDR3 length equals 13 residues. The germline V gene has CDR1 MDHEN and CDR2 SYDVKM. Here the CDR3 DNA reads TGTGCCAGCAGTTGGACCGCGGGGGGTGGCTACACCTTC. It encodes CASSWTAGGGYTF.

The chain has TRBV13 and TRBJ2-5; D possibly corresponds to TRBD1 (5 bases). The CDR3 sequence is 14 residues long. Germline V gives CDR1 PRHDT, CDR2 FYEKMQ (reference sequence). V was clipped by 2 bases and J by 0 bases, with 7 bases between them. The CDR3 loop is CASSLKGNQETQYF. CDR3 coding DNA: TGTGCCAGCAGCTTAAAGGGGAACCAAGAGACCCAGTACTTC.

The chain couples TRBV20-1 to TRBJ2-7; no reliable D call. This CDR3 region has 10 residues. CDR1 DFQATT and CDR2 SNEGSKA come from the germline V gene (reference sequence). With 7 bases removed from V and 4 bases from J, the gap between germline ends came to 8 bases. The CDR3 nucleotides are TGCAGTGGTGTGGAGTACGAGCAGTACTTC. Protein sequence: CSGVEYEQYF.

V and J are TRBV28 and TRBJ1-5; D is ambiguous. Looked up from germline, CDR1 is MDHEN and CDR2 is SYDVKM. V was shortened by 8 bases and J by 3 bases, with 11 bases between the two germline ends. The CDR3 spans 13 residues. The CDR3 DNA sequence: TGTGCCAGCGTCCCATCGGTCAATCAGCCCCAGCATTTT. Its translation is CASVPSVNQPQHF.

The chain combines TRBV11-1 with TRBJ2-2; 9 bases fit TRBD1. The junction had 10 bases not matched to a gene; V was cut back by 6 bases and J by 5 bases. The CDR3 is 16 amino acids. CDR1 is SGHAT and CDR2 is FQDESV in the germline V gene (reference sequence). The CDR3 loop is CASRDKQGAGTGELFF. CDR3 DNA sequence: TGTGCCAGCAGAGACAAACAGGGGGCGGGTACCGGGGAGCTGTTTTTT.

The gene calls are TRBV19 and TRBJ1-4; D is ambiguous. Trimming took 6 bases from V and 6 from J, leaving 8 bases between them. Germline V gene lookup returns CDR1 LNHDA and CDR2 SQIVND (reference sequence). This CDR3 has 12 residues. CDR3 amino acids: CASRGVDEKLFF. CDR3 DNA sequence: TGTGCCAGTAGGGGAGTTGATGAAAAACTGTTTTTT. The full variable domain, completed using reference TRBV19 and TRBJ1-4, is DGGITQSPKYLFRKEGQNVTLSCEQNLNHDAMYWYRQDPGQGLRLIYYSQIVNDFQKGDIAEGYSVSREKKESFPLTVTSAQKNPTAFYLCASRGVDEKLFFGSGTQLSVL.

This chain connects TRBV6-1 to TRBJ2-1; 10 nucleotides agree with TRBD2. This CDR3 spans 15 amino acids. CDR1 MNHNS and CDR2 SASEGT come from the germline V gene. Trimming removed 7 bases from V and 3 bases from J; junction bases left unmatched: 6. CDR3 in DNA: TGTGCCAGCATTTGGACTAGCGGTCTCTACAATGAGCAGTTCTTC. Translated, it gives CASIWTSGLYNEQFF.

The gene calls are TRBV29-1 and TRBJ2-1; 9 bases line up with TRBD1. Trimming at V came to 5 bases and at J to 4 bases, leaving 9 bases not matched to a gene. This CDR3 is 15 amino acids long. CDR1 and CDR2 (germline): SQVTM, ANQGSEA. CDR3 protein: CSVPGQGLSYNEQFF. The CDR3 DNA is TGCAGCGTTCCAGGACAGGGGCTCTCTTACAATGAGCAGTTCTTC.

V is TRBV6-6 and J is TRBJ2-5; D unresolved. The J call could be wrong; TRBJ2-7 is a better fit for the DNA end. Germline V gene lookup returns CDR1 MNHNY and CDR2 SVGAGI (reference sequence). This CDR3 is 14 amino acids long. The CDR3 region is CASSPKVGTYEQYF. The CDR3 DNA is TGTGCCAGCAGTCCGAAGGTGGGCACCTACGAGCAGTACTTC.

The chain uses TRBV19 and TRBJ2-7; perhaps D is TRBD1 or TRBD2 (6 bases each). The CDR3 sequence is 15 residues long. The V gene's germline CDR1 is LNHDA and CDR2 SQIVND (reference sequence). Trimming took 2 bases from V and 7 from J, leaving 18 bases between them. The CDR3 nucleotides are TGTGCCAGTAGTATAAACGGGGGACAACTACGTGAGCAGTACTTC. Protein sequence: CASSINGGQLREQYF.

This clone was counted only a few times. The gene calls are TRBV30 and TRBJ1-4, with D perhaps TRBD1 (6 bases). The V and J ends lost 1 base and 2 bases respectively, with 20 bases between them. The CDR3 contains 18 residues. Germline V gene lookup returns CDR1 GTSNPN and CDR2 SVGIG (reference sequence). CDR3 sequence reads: CAWSALDRPRGTNEKLFF. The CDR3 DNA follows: TGTGCCTGGAGTGCCCTCGACCGTCCCAGGGGTACTAATGAAAAACTGTTTTTT.

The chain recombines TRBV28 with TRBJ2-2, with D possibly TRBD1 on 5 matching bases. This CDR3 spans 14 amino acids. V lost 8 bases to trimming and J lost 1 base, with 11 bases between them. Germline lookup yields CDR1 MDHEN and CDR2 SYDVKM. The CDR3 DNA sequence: TGTGCCAGCCTCATTCAGGGGAACACCGGGGAGCTGTTTTTT. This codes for CASLIQGNTGELFF.

Here the CDR3 reads CASRWDRYSNQPQHF. DNA for the CDR3: TGTGCCAGCAGGTGGGACCGCTATAGCAATCAGCCCCAGCATTTT. This chain joins TRBV6-5 and TRBJ1-5, with D tentatively TRBD1 (5 bases). Germline lookup yields CDR1 MNHEY and CDR2 SVGAGI. The CDR3 is 15 amino acids. Trimming left V 6 bases short and J 0 bases short, with 12 bases between.

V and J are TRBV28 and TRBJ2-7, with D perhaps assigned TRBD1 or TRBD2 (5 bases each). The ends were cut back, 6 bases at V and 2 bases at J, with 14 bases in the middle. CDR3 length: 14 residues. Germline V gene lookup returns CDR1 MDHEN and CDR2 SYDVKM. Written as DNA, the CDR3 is TGTGCCAGCAGCGGGGCCCTTTTCACCTACGAGCAGTACTTC. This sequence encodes CASSGALFTYEQYF.

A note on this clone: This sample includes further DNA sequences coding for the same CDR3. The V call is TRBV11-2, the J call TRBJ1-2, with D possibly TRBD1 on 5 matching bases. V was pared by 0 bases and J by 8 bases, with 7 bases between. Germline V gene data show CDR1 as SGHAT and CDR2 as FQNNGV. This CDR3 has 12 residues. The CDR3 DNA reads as TGTGCCAGCAGCTTAGACAGGGTCGGCTACACCTTC. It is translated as CASSLDRVGYTF.

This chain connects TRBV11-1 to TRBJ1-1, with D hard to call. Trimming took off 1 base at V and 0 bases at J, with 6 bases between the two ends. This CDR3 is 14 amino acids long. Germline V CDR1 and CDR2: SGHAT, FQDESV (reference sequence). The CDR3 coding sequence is TGTGCCAGCAGCTTAGGGCAAATGAACACTGAAGCTTTCTTT. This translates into CASSLGQMNTEAFF.

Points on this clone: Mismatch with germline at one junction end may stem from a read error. CDR3 in amino acids: CAWRKQGSRDGYTF. Written as DNA, the CDR3 is TGTGCCTGGAGGAAACAGGGATCGCGCGATGGGTACACCTTC. This chain connects TRBV30 to TRBJ1-2, with a weak D call TRBD1 (6 bases). This CDR3 region has 14 residues. Germline V gene lookup returns CDR1 GTSNPN and CDR2 SVGIG (reference sequence).